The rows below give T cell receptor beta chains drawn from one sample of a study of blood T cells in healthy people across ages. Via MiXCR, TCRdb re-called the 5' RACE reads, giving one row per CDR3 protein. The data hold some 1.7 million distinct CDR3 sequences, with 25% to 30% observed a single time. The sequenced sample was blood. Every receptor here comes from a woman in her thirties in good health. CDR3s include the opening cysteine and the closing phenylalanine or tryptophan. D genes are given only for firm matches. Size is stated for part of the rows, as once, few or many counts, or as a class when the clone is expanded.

CDR3 protein: CSVTTPYRRDRQGSDTQYF
CDR3 DNA: TGCAGCGTCACAACACCCTACCGGAGAGACCGACAGGGATCAGATACGCAGTATTTT
J gene: TRBJ2-3
D gene: TRBD1
clone size: .
V gene: TRBV29-1

CDR3 protein: CASSGTGTGAEAFF
CDR3 DNA: TGTGCCAGCAGTGGAACCGGGACGGGCGCTGAAGCTTTCTTT
J gene: TRBJ1-1
D gene: .
clone size: .
V gene: TRBV6-6

CDR3 protein: CASTLTGNEQYF
CDR3 DNA: TGTGCCAGCACCCTGACAGGGAACGAGCAGTACTTC
J gene: TRBJ2-7
D gene: TRBD1
clone size: .
V gene: TRBV7-6

CDR3 protein: CAIATGSSYNEQFF
CDR3 DNA: TGTGCCATCGCAACAGGGAGCTCCTACAATGAGCAGTTCTTC
J gene: TRBJ2-1
D gene: .
clone size: .
V gene: TRBV10-3

CDR3 protein: CASSRGNELPYEQYF
CDR3 DNA: TGTGCCAGCAGCCGGGGGAACGAACTACCCTACGAGCAGTACTTC
J gene: TRBJ2-7
D gene: .
clone size: many
V gene: TRBV7-6

CDR3 protein: CATSSIQPNTEAFF
CDR3 DNA: TGTGCCACCAGCAGTATACAGCCGAACACTGAAGCTTTCTTT
J gene: TRBJ1-1
D gene: .
clone size: .
V gene: TRBV15

CDR3 protein: CASSSWNSGVGETQYF
CDR3 DNA: TGTGCCAGCAGTTCCTGGAATAGCGGGGTGGGGGAGACCCAGTACTTC
J gene: TRBJ2-5
D gene: TRBD2
clone size: many
V gene: TRBV28

CDR3 protein: CASSLDRGEAFF
CDR3 DNA: TGTGCCAGCAGCTTAGACAGGGGAGAAGCTTTCTTT
J gene: TRBJ1-1
D gene: TRBD1
clone size: many
V gene: TRBV7-6

CDR3 protein: CASSSMAADTQYF
CDR3 DNA: TGTGCCAGTAGTTCCATGGCCGCGGATACGCAGTATTTT
J gene: TRBJ2-3
D gene: .
clone size: once
V gene: TRBV19

CDR3 protein: CASRDQEAGGYTF
CDR3 DNA: TGTGCCAGCAGAGACCAGGAGGCAGGCGGCTACACCTTC
J gene: TRBJ1-2
D gene: .
clone size: .
V gene: TRBV12-3/TRBV12-4

CDR3 protein: CATQGGREKLFF
CDR3 DNA: TGTGCCACCCAAGGGGGACGCGAAAAACTGTTTTTT
J gene: TRBJ1-4
D gene: .
clone size: few
V gene: TRBV6-1

CDR3 protein: CASSQRGIGYNEQYF
CDR3 DNA: TGTGCCAGCAGCCAAAGGGGTATCGGCTACAATGAGCAGTACTTC
J gene: TRBJ2-7
D gene: .
clone size: few
V gene: TRBV9

CDR3 protein: CSATGTSGPLYEQYF
CDR3 DNA: TGCAGTGCTACGGGGACTAGCGGACCCCTCTACGAGCAGTACTTC
J gene: TRBJ2-7
D gene: TRBD2
clone size: few
V gene: TRBV20-1

CDR3 protein: CASSQTITGPEAFF
CDR3 DNA: TGCGCCAGCAGCCAAACCATAACAGGCCCTGAAGCTTTCTTT
J gene: TRBJ1-1
D gene: .
clone size: few
V gene: TRBV4-3

CDR3 protein: CASSQGALVGANVLTF
CDR3 DNA: TGTGCCAGCAGTCAGGGTGCTCTGGTTGGGGCCAACGTCCTGACTTTC
J gene: TRBJ2-6
D gene: .
clone size: many
V gene: TRBV3-1

CDR3 protein: CASGGGGRPHAEQYF
CDR3 DNA: TGTGCTAGTGGAGGCGGGGGGCGACCCCATGCTGAGCAGTACTTC
J gene: TRBJ2-7
D gene: TRBD2
clone size: .
V gene: TRBV12-5

CDR3 protein: CASSFGTAGNEQFF
CDR3 DNA: TGCGCCAGCAGTTTTGGGACAGCTGGGAATGAGCAGTTCTTC
J gene: TRBJ2-1
D gene: TRBD1
clone size: many
V gene: TRBV10-1

CDR3 protein: CASSLARTGLGEQYF
CDR3 DNA: TGTGCCAGCAGTTTAGCCCGGACAGGGCTTGGCGAGCAGTACTTC
J gene: TRBJ2-7
D gene: TRBD1
clone size: many
V gene: TRBV28

CDR3 protein: CATSRGQSSNYGYTF
CDR3 DNA: TGTGCCACCAGCAGAGGACAGTCATCTAACTATGGCTACACCTTC
J gene: TRBJ1-2
D gene: .
clone size: .
V gene: TRBV15

CDR3 protein: CASRWVDGYEQFF
CDR3 DNA: TGCGCCAGCAGATGGGTCGATGGGTATGAGCAGTTCTTC
J gene: TRBJ2-1
D gene: .
clone size: few
V gene: TRBV10-2

CDR3 protein: CASSSPGRKPRNEKLFF
CDR3 DNA: TGTGCCAGCAGCTCCCCCGGACGAAAACCTCGTAATGAAAAACTGTTTTTT
J gene: TRBJ1-4
D gene: .
clone size: .
V gene: TRBV7-9

CDR3 protein: CVSSFQRGFTDTQYF
CDR3 DNA: TGCGTCAGCAGCTTCCAGCGGGGGTTCACAGATACGCAGTATTTT
J gene: TRBJ2-3
D gene: TRBD2
clone size: .
V gene: TRBV5-1

CDR3 protein: CASSFSYQTGELFF
CDR3 DNA: TGTGCCAGCAGTTTTTCCTATCAAACCGGGGAGCTGTTTTTT
J gene: TRBJ2-2
D gene: .
clone size: .
V gene: TRBV12-3/TRBV12-4

CDR3 protein: CASSLQGGRYLTDTQYF
CDR3 DNA: TGTGCCAGCAGCTTACAAGGGGGACGGTATCTCACAGATACGCAGTATTTT
J gene: TRBJ2-3
D gene: .
clone size: few
V gene: TRBV7-2

CDR3 protein: CASSPPGRGNTGELFF
CDR3 DNA: TGTGCCAGCTCACCACCGGGTAGGGGCAACACCGGGGAGCTGTTTTTT
J gene: TRBJ2-2
D gene: .
clone size: .
V gene: TRBV18